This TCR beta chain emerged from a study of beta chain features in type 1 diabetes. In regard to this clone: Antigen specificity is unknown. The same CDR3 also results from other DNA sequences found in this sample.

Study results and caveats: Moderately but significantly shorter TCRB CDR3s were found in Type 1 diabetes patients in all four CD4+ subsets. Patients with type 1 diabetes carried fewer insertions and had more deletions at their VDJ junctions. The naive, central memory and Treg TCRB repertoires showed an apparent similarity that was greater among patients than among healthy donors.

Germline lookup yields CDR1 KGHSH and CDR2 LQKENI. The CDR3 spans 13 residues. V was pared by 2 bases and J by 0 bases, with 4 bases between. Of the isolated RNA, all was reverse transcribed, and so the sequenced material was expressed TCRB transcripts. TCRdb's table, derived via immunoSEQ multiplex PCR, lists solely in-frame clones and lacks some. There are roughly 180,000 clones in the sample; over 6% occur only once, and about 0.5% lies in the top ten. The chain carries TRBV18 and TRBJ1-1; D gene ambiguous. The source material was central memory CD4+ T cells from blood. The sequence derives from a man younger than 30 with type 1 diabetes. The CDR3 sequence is CASSPGLNTEAFF. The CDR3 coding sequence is TGTGCCAGCTCACCAGGGCTGAACACTGAAGCTTTCTTT.